The sequence of this TCR beta chain was determined in a study of blood T cells in healthy people across ages. This clonotype showed up just a few times. Its specificity is unknown. With a J-beta primer mix and a sample-barcoded 5' primer, a second PCR ran about 7 to 11 cycles. TCRdb reprocessed the 5' RACE reads via MiXCR and lists one record per CDR3 protein. The data show roughly 1.6 million distinct CDR3 sequences, 34% seen once. Study-level points and caveats: Total diversity from one million sequenced T cells was likely underestimated.

With 0 bases removed from V and 6 bases from J, the gap between germline ends came to 18 bases. CDR3 size: 16 residues. Germline V gene data show CDR1 as LGHDT and CDR2 as YNNKEL (reference sequence). The sequence was collected from a woman in her twenties or thirties in good health. The V call is TRBV3-1, the J call TRBJ2-7; no definite D call. The material sequenced was blood. CDR3 in amino acids: CASSQDLVSQASEQYF. The CDR3 nucleotides read TGTGCCAGCAGCCAAGATTTGGTTAGTCAGGCCTCCGAGCAGTACTTC.